The T cell receptor (beta chain) described here comes from a study of cytomegalovirus exposure and HLA in healthy donors. Study observations and caveats: Later work found most CMV-associated TCR beta chains apparently HLA-restricted. In a later analysis, a missense DCLRE1C variant was linked to TCR beta V- and J-gene trimming. The listing of 150 to 200 TCR beta chains classed them as cytomegalovirus-associated.

With 60 Vbeta and 13 Jbeta primers, the PCR was carried out. Here immunoSEQ multiplex PCR was the method, and the copy in TCRdb shows in-frame clones only, minus some. The sample shows about 120,000 clones, roughly 82% of them seen only once. Trimming took 5 bases from V and 4 from J, leaving 14 bases between them. This CDR3 contains 13 residues. The germline V gene has CDR1 GTSNPN and CDR2 SVGIG (reference sequence). Regarding donors, all were healthy bone marrow donors. This clone was detected once. No antigen is known for it. This receptor was taken from a woman in her late teens or twenties in good health and CMV-seronegative. J is TRBJ1-1 and V is TRBV30; D is perhaps TRBD1 (6 bases). The sequenced sample was PBMCs. The CDR3 spells CAWAEQGVTEAFF. In DNA, the CDR3 is TGTGCCTGGGCAGAACAGGGAGTCACTGAAGCTTTCTTT.